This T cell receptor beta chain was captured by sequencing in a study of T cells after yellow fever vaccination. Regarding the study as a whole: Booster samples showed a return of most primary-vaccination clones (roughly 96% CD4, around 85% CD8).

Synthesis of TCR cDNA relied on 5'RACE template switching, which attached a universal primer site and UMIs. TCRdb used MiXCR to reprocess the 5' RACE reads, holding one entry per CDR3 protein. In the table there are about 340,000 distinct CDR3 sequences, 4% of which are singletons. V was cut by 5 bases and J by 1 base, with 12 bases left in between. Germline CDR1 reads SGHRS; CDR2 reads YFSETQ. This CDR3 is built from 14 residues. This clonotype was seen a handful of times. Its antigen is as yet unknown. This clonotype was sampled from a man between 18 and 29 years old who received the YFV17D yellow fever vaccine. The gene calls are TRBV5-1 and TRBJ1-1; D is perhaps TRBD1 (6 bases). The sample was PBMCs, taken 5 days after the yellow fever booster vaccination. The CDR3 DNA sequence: TGCGCCAGCAGGCTTCAGGGGACGAACACTGAAGCTTTCTTT. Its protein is CASRLQGTNTEAFF.